The rows below give T cell receptor beta chains drawn from one sample of a study of spatial heterogeneity in lung cancer. TCRdb redid the calling of the 5' RACE reads with MiXCR, one entry per CDR3 protein. The sample holds about 82,000 distinct CDR3 sequences; roughly 12% are singletons and the top ten take approximately 4.2%. This specimen consisted of PBMCs, obtained at surgery. These receptors were collected from a male donor with early-stage non-small cell lung cancer. Both conserved end residues are trimmed from each CDR3. The D gene is left open where the match is weak. Not every row has a clone size; where given, it reads once, few, many or a size class.

j_call v_call clone_size d_call cdr3_aa
TRBJ1-1 TRBV6-6 few NA ASGGGIEAF
TRBJ2-1 TRBV3-1 few TRBD2 ASSQTSGPYNEQF
TRBJ2-1 TRBV5-1 few TRBD2 ASSREGLATGNEQF
TRBJ1-1 TRBV29-1 many NA SVGAGTVNTEAF
TRBJ2-6 TRBV6-6 few TRBD1 ASSTPFGQGTRANVLT
TRBJ2-1 TRBV19 NA NA ASSIRLLNEQF
TRBJ2-3 TRBV9 few TRBD2 ASSVEGGRGADTQY
TRBJ2-7 TRBV21-1 NA NA ASSKVEGEGYEQY
TRBJ1-5 TRBV12-3/TRBV12-4 many TRBD1 ASSLQAGGQPQH
TRBJ1-2 TRBV7-9 NA NA ASTLGGAVYGYT
TRBJ1-2 TRBV14 few NA ASSQDTGLGYGYT
TRBJ2-7 TRBV29-1 few NA SLHTAYEQY
TRBJ2-7 TRBV7-2 NA TRBD1 ASSLRDRANSYEQY
TRBJ2-3 TRBV29-1 NA NA SVEDLGRPGDTQY
TRBJ1-6 TRBV29-1 NA TRBD1 SVVTGGNSPLH